These 14 T cell receptor beta chains came from one sample sequenced in a study of neurological immune-mediated disorders. TCRdb re-called the 5' RACE reads through MiXCR, storing one row per CDR3 protein. The table has more than 45,000 distinct CDR3 sequences, roughly 2.5% seen once. The material sequenced was PBMCs. The receptors originated from a man in his fifties or sixties with multiple sclerosis.

This clonotype occurred many times. J is TRBJ1-5 and V is TRBV7-2, with 8 bases lining up with TRBD1. Germline CDR1 reads SGHTA; CDR2 reads FQGNSA. The CDR3 has 16 residues. V was pared by 0 bases and J by 6 bases, with 7 bases of the junction left unmatched. CDR3 sequence reads: CASSLAGRQGRQPQHF. The CDR3 bases are TGTGCCAGCAGCTTAGCGGGGAGACAGGGGCGTCAGCCCCAGCATTTT.

This clonotype appeared many times. The chain is built from TRBV10-3 and TRBJ2-5, with 10 bases that match TRBD2. The V gene end was trimmed by 4 bases and the J gene end by 0 bases; junction bases not matched to a gene: 8. The CDR3 is 17 residues long. Germline CDR1 ENHRY, CDR2 SYGVKD. The CDR3 nucleotides read TGTGCCATCAGTGCCAGCGGGGGGGCCTTGGACCAAGAGACCCAGTACTTC. This codes for CAISASGGALDQETQYF.

The table lists this clonotype with many counts. This rearrangement joins TRBV20-1 to TRBJ2-2; TRBD1 is a possible D gene (5 bases). This CDR3 is built from 13 residues. Germline V gives CDR1 DFQATT, CDR2 SNEGSKA (reference sequence). The V end was cut by 3 bases, the J end by 5 bases, with 10 bases between. The DNA for the CDR3 is TGCAGTGCTAGCGGGCAGGGAACCGGGGAGCTGTTTTTT. Its translation is CSASGQGTGELFF.

This clonotype was detected ten times or more. The chain is built from TRBV12-3 or TRBV12-4 and TRBJ2-7; D may correspond to TRBD1 or TRBD2 (5 bases each). The CDR3 spans 14 residues. The V gene lost 3 bases and the J gene lost 5 bases, with 14 bases spanning the gap. This CDR3 is CASSFGTLLNEQYF. DNA for the CDR3: TGTGCCAGCAGTTTCGGGACGCTGCTGAACGAGCAGTACTTC.

This clonotype was seen at least ten times. This chain uses TRBV27 with TRBJ1-6; 9 positions agree with TRBD1. This CDR3 spans 15 amino acids. Germline V gene sequence: CDR1 MNHEY, CDR2 SMNVEV (reference sequence). V was clipped by 6 bases and J by 5 bases; unmatched bases: 5. CDR3 protein: CASRRQGVNNSPLHF. In DNA, the CDR3 is TGTGCCAGCAGGAGACAGGGGGTTAATAATTCACCCCTCCACTTT.

This clonotype was counted many times. This rearrangement joins TRBV4-1 to TRBJ2-7; TRBD1 aligns across 10 bases. With 2 bases clipped from V and 4 bases from J, the junction kept 8 bases outside the gene matches. This CDR3 spans 16 amino acids. The V gene's germline CDR1 is MGHRA and CDR2 YSYEKL. CDR3 in DNA: TGCGCCAGCAGCCAAATTGCCGGGACAGGGGCATACGAGCAGTACTTC. The encoded protein is CASSQIAGTGAYEQYF.

In its sample, this clonotype was seen many times. The chain joins TRBV6-5 to TRBJ1-6; TRBD1 aligns across 7 bases. CDR3 length equals 14 residues. The V gene's germline CDR1 is MNHEY and CDR2 SVGAGI. V shed 6 bases and J 5 bases; nucleotides not matched to a gene: 4. The CDR3 nucleotides are TGTGCCAGCAGGAAGACAGGGAATAATTCACCCCTCCACTTT. This sequence encodes CASRKTGNNSPLHF.

This clonotype was seen repeatedly, ten times or more. V and J are TRBV6-2 or TRBV6-3 and TRBJ2-3; D possibly corresponds to TRBD2 (6 bases). The CDR3 has 14 residues. V was cut by 8 bases and J by 0 bases, with 12 bases left in between. Germline CDR1 and CDR2: MNHEY and SVGEGT. CDR3 sequence reads: CASVPGTSTDTQYF. CDR3 DNA: TGTGCCAGCGTCCCGGGGACTAGCACAGATACGCAGTATTTT.

This clonotype came up many times. The CDR3, as DNA: TGTGCCAGCAGTCTCAACCGGGGCCCTCGGAAGTACTTC. Translated, it gives CASSLNRGPRKYF. The chain carries TRBV3-1 and TRBJ2-5, with D perhaps given as TRBD1 or TRBD2 (5 bases each). This CDR3 has 13 residues. V lost 6 bases to trimming and J lost 12 bases, with 20 bases between them. CDR1 is LGHDT and CDR2 is YNNKEL in the germline V gene (reference sequence).

This clonotype was picked up many times. J is TRBJ2-7 and V is TRBV12-3 or TRBV12-4; D gene ambiguous. V lost 0 bases and J lost 5, with 11 bases in between. The CDR3 spans 14 residues. The CDR3 reads CASSLASHGHEQYF. The CDR3 DNA follows: TGTGCCAGCAGTTTAGCTAGCCATGGCCACGAGCAGTACTTC.

This clonotype appeared many times. The V call is TRBV25-1, the J call TRBJ2-7; TRBD1 is a possible D gene (6 bases). V was clipped by 8 bases and J by 4 bases, with 9 bases between them. In germline, CDR1 is MGHDK, CDR2 SYGVNS. CDR3 length: 11 residues. In DNA form, the CDR3 reads TGTGCCAGCGGGGGCGGTTACGAGCAGTACTTC. This gives the protein CASGGGYEQYF.

Many counts were recorded for this clonotype. V gene TRBV12-3 or TRBV12-4 combines with J gene TRBJ2-5; D may be TRBD1 (5 bases). Between the trimmed V and J ends, which lost 7 bases and 2 bases, there was a span of 14 bases. This CDR3 is 14 amino acids long. The CDR3 nucleotides read TGTGCCAGCAACCTAGGGGCAGTGCAAGAGACCCAGTACTTC. Translation gives CASNLGAVQETQYF.

This clonotype was seen many times. The J gene is TRBJ2-1, the V gene TRBV27; 10 bases are a match to TRBD1. CDR1 is MNHEY, CDR2 SMNVEV, per germline (reference sequence). This CDR3 has 14 amino acids. V gave up 3 bases and J gave up 7 bases; unmatched junction bases: 3. The CDR3 DNA reads TGTGCCAGCAGTTTCCGGGACAGGGGTAATGAGCAGTTCTTC. It codes for CASSFRDRGNEQFF.

There are many counts of this clonotype. The J gene is TRBJ2-3, the V gene TRBV20-1, with D unclear. V dropped 3 bases and J dropped 0 bases, with 1 base sitting between them. CDR1 is DFQATT and CDR2 is SNEGSKA in the germline V gene (reference sequence). CDR3 size: 11 residues. The CDR3 reads CSASSTDTQYF. CDR3 sequence (DNA): TGCAGTGCTAGCAGCACAGATACGCAGTATTTT.